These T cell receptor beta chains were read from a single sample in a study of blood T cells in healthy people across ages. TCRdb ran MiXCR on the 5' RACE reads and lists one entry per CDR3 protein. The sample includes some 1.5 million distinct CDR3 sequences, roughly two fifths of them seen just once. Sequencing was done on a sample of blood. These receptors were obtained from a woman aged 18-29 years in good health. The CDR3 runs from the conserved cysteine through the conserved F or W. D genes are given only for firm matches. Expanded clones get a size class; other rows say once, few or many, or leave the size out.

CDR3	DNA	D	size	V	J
CAIRGTSGGATRQETQYF	TGTGCCATCAGGGGGACTAGCGGGGGGGCAACGCGCCAAGAGACCCAGTACTTC	TRBD2	NA	TRBV10-3	TRBJ2-5
CASRTHNGWDEQFF	TGTGCCAGCAGAACCCACAACGGTTGGGATGAGCAGTTCTTC	NA	few	TRBV6-2/TRBV6-3	TRBJ2-1
CASSLPRQGYNEKLFF	TGTGCCAGCAGTTTACCCCGACAGGGATATAATGAAAAACTGTTTTTT	TRBD1	NA	TRBV28	TRBJ1-4
CSVVLAGPTDTQYF	TGCAGCGTTGTACTAGCGGGCCCCACAGATACGCAGTATTTT	TRBD2	NA	TRBV29-1	TRBJ2-3
CASSPLEANGYTF	TGTGCCAGCAGTCCCCTGGAAGCGAACGGCTACACCTTC	NA	few	TRBV6-6	TRBJ1-2
CSASQTSGRANEQFF	TGCAGTGCTAGTCAAACTAGCGGGAGGGCCAATGAGCAGTTCTTC	TRBD2	few	TRBV20-1	TRBJ2-1
CASSFIGQGLSPLHF	TGTGCCAGCAGCTTCATCGGACAGGGGCTCTCACCCCTCCACTTT	TRBD1	few	TRBV7-9	TRBJ1-6
CASSLREGFRETQYF	TGTGCCAGCAGTTTACGGGAGGGTTTTCGAGAGACCCAGTACTTC	TRBD2	NA	TRBV28	TRBJ2-5
CSIDDGYTF	TGCAGTATTGATGACGGCTACACCTTC	NA	many	TRBV20-1	TRBJ1-2
CASSHSQHRDTQYF	TGTGCCAGCAGCCACTCACAACACCGAGATACGCAGTATTTT	NA	few	TRBV3-1	TRBJ2-3
CASSPAMGQFGTEAFF	TGTGCCAGCAGCCCGGCGATGGGACAGTTCGGGACTGAAGCTTTCTTT	TRBD1	NA	TRBV3-1	TRBJ1-1
CASSDSWSNQPQHF	TGTGCCAGCAGTGACTCTTGGTCCAATCAGCCCCAGCATTTT	NA	NA	TRBV6-2/TRBV6-3	TRBJ1-5
CASSLRRRDTQYF	TGTGCCAGCAGCTTACGACGGAGGGATACGCAGTATTTT	NA	few	TRBV7-2	TRBJ2-3
CASSQAPATPNYGYTF	TGCGCCAGCAGCCAAGCTCCCGCTACCCCTAACTATGGCTACACCTTC	NA	NA	TRBV4-3	TRBJ1-2
CASSDGTGDIVYGYTF	TGTGCCAGCAGTGATGGGACAGGGGACATTGTCTATGGCTACACCTTC	TRBD1	once	TRBV25-1	TRBJ1-2
CASSLGRTGNTIYF	TGTGCCAGCAGCTTGGGTCGAACTGGAAACACCATATATTTT	NA	NA	TRBV7-2	TRBJ1-3
CSARELTGTGAYNEQFF	TGCAGTGCAAGGGAACTAACCGGGACTGGGGCCTACAATGAGCAGTTCTTC	NA	NA	TRBV20-1	TRBJ2-1
CASSVWRAPYTGELFF	TGTGCCAGCAGCGTGTGGAGGGCGCCGTACACCGGGGAGCTGTTTTTT	NA	NA	TRBV9	TRBJ2-2
CSARPTSGHMTYEQYF	TGCAGTGCTAGACCGACTAGCGGGCATATGACCTACGAGCAGTACTTC	TRBD2	few	TRBV20-1	TRBJ2-7
CASRAWTGRNTQYF	TGTGCCAGCAGGGCCTGGACAGGTCGAAATACGCAGTATTTT	TRBD1	NA	TRBV7-9	TRBJ2-3
CASSLMGAGTDTQYF	TGTGCCAGCAGCTTAATGGGCGCAGGCACAGATACGCAGTATTTT	NA	NA	TRBV7-2	TRBJ2-3
CASSYNPGQQGTQYF	TGTGCCAGCAGTTATAATCCGGGACAGCAGGGGACCCAGTACTTC	TRBD1	NA	TRBV6-5	TRBJ2-5
CASSSGLAVNEQFF	TGTGCCAGCAGTTCGGGACTAGCGGTCAATGAGCAGTTCTTC	TRBD2	few	TRBV6-2/TRBV6-3	TRBJ2-1
CASTRTGQETQYF	TGTGCCAGCACCCGGACAGGACAAGAGACCCAGTACTTC	TRBD1	many	TRBV27	TRBJ2-5
CASSYSRQPQHF	TGTGCCAGCAGTTACTCTCGGCAGCCCCAGCATTTT	NA	few	TRBV6-2/TRBV6-3	TRBJ1-5
CASGRTGTGQETQYF	TGTGCCAGCGGAAGAACCGGGACAGGGCAAGAGACCCAGTACTTC	TRBD1	once	TRBV6-2/TRBV6-3	TRBJ2-5
CASSSDRAGSGYTF	TGTGCCAGCAGTTCCGACAGGGCAGGGAGCGGCTACACCTTC	TRBD1	few	TRBV27	TRBJ1-2
CASSLNSPGQKTQYF	TGTGCCAGCAGTTTAAATTCTCCAGGGCAAAAGACCCAGTACTTC	NA	once	TRBV12-3/TRBV12-4	TRBJ2-5
CASSLSAGSYNEQFF	TGTGCCAGCAGTCTATCAGCGGGCTCCTACAATGAGCAGTTCTTC	NA	NA	TRBV12-3/TRBV12-4	TRBJ2-1
CASSVGGGTGPYNEQFF	TGTGCCAGCAGCGTGGGTGGGGGGACAGGACCATACAATGAGCAGTTCTTC	TRBD1	few	TRBV9	TRBJ2-1
CASSQATLDHEQYF	TGTGCCAGCAGCCAGGCTACTCTGGACCACGAGCAGTACTTC	NA	few	TRBV4-2	TRBJ2-7
CASSQASTSFEQYF	TGTGCCAGCAGCCAAGCGTCAACTAGCTTTGAGCAGTACTTC	NA	NA	TRBV3-1	TRBJ2-5
CASSPRTGESDTQYF	TGTGCCAGCAGCCCAAGGACAGGGGAGTCAGATACGCAGTATTTT	TRBD1	NA	TRBV11-2	TRBJ2-3
CSAEELAGGETQYF	TGCAGTGCGGAAGAACTAGCGGGAGGGGAGACCCAGTACTTC	TRBD2	NA	TRBV20-1	TRBJ2-5
CASSTDRGRIGGYTF	TGTGCCAGCAGTACCGACAGGGGGAGAATCGGTGGCTACACCTTC	TRBD1	few	TRBV6-5	TRBJ1-2
CSASTGSNQPQHF	TGCAGTGCTTCTACAGGGAGCAATCAGCCCCAGCATTTT	NA	NA	TRBV20-1	TRBJ1-5
CASSLVPAGDYYLPYNEQFF	TGTGCCAGCAGTTTGGTCCCGGCGGGAGACTACTACCTCCCCTACAATGAGCAGTTCTTC	TRBD2	NA	TRBV12-3/TRBV12-4	TRBJ2-1
CSARPFRGGADTQYF	TGCAGTGCTCGCCCATTTAGAGGGGGTGCAGATACGCAGTATTTT	NA	few	TRBV20-1	TRBJ2-3
CATSRGWTSSYNEQFF	TGTGCCACCAGCAGAGGTTGGACTAGCAGCTACAATGAGCAGTTCTTC	TRBD2	few	TRBV15	TRBJ2-1
CASVQLNIQYF	TGTGCCAGCGTCCAGTTAAACATTCAGTACTTC	NA	NA	TRBV2	TRBJ2-4
CAISDGTEKETQYF	TGTGCCATCAGTGATGGGACAGAAAAAGAGACCCAGTACTTC	TRBD1	few	TRBV10-3	TRBJ2-5
CSARDGGRGPNIQYF	TGCAGTGCTAGAGATGGGGGCAGGGGGCCAAACATTCAGTACTTC	TRBD1	few	TRBV20-1	TRBJ2-4
CASSYWRGGENTEAFF	TGTGCCAGCAGTTACTGGAGGGGCGGGGAGAACACTGAAGCTTTCTTT	NA	NA	TRBV6-2/TRBV6-3	TRBJ1-1
CASAREGVGANVLTF	TGTGCCAGCGCTCGTGAGGGGGTCGGGGCCAACGTCCTGACTTTC	NA	few	TRBV18	TRBJ2-6
CAISEFNLRIYDYGYTF	TGTGCCATCAGTGAGTTTAACCTCCGGATCTATGACTATGGCTACACCTTC	NA	few	TRBV10-3	TRBJ1-2
CSVGTSVNPGNGQFF	TGCAGTGTTGGGACTAGCGTCAATCCCGGTAATGGGCAGTTCTTC	TRBD2	few	TRBV20-1	TRBJ2-1
CSVESLLGGTEAFF	TGCAGCGTTGAGAGCCTTCTGGGAGGCACTGAAGCTTTCTTT	NA	NA	TRBV29-1	TRBJ1-1
CASSLRSGEAFF	TGTGCCAGCAGTTTACGTTCGGGAGAAGCTTTCTTT	NA	NA	TRBV27	TRBJ1-1
CATRRAGGYNEQFF	TGTGCCACCCGCCGGGCAGGAGGCTACAATGAGCAGTTCTTC	NA	NA	TRBV15	TRBJ2-1
CSVRQGRDTEAFF	TGCAGCGTACGACAGGGGCGCGACACTGAAGCTTTCTTT	TRBD1	NA	TRBV29-1	TRBJ1-1
CASRSDRVPNQPQHF	TGTGCCAGCAGGTCCGACAGGGTTCCCAATCAGCCCCAGCATTTT	TRBD1	NA	TRBV6-5	TRBJ1-5